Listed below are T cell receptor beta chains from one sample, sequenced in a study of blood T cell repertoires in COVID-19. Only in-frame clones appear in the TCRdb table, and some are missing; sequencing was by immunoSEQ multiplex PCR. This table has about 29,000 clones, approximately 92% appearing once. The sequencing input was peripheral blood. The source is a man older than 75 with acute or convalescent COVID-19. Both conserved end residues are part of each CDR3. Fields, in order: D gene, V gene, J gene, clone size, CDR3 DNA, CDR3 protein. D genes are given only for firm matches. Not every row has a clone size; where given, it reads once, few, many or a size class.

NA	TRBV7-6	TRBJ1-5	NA	TGTGCCAGCAGCTTAAAACAGGGTGGGGAGCCCCAGCATTTT	CASSLKQGGEPQHF
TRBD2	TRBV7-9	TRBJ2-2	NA	TGTGCCAGCAGCTTAACGGGGGGTATCACCGGGGAGCTGTTTTTT	CASSLTGGITGELFF
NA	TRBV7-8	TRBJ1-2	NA	TGTGCCAGCAGCTCCCGGACGGGCCCGGGGGCTAACTATGGCTACACCTTC	CASSSRTGPGANYGYTF
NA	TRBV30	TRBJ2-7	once	TGTGCCTGGAGTCCACCATTTCCAGTCTACGAGCAGTACTTC	CAWSPPFPVYEQYF
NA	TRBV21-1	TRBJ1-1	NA	TGTGCCAGCAGCAAGGGGGACAGGGCGCCCCAGTTGAACACTGAAGCTTTCTTT	CASSKGDRAPQLNTEAFF
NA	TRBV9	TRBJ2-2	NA	TGTGCCAGCAGCATGAGCGGACGGCCGAACACCGGGGAGCTGTTTTTT	CASSMSGRPNTGELFF
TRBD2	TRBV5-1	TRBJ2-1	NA	TGCGCCAGCAGCCGGGGCCCCCCCCAGCGGGGAAATTACAATGAGCAGTTCTTC	CASSRGPPQRGNYNEQFF
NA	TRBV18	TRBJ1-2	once	TGTGCCAGCTCACCGGGGGACACGGTCTATGGCTACACCTTC	CASSPGDTVYGYTF
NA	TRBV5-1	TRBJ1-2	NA	TGCGCCAGCAGCTTGGAACTTGATGGCTATGGCTACACCTTC	CASSLELDGYGYTF
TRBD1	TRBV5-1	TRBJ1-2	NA	TGCGCCAGCAGCTTGGGGACAGGGCCAATTTATGGCTACACCTTC	CASSLGTGPIYGYTF
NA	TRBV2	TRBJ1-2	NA	TGTGCCAGCAGTCCGGACAGTAACTATGGCTACACCTTC	CASSPDSNYGYTF
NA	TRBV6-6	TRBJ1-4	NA	TGTGCCAGCAGTAGGATGGGCCCGGGGGAAAAACTGTTTTTT	CASSRMGPGEKLFF
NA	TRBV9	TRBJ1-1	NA	TGTGCCAGCAGCCCACGGGGGGGTCTCGTCGCTGAAGCTTTCTTT	CASSPRGGLVAEAFF
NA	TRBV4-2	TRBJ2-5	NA	TGTGCCAGCAGCCAGACTAAACAAGAGACCCAGTACTTC	CASSQTKQETQYF
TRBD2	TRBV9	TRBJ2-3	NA	TGTGCCAGCAGCGCGACTAGCCTCACAGATACGCAGTATTTT	CASSATSLTDTQYF
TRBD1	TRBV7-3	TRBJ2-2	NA	TGTGCCAGCAGCTCATCAGGGGGCACCGGGGAGCTGTTTTTT	CASSSSGGTGELFF
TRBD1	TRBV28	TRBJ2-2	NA	TGTGCCAGCAGTTCCCACGGGACAGCGAACACCGGGGAGCTGTTTTTT	CASSSHGTANTGELFF
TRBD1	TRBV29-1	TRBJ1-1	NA	TGCAGCGCGTCGGGACAGCCTCCGAGGGACACTGAAGCTTTCTTT	CSASGQPPRDTEAFF
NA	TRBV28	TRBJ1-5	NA	TGTGCCAGCAGTCCCCTCGGGGGGGGTAGCAATCAGCCCCAGCATTTT	CASSPLGGGSNQPQHF
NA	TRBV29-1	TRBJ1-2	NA	TGCAGCGTTGGGGGGGGTTATGGCTACACCTTC	CSVGGGYGYTF
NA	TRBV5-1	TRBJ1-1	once	TGCGCCAGCAGCTCAGGGGACACTGAAGCTTTCTTT	CASSSGDTEAFF
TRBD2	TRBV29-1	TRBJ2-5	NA	TGCAGCGTTCAAGGACTAGCGGGGGGGACCCAGTACTTC	CSVQGLAGGTQYF
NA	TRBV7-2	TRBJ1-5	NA	TGTGCCAGCAGCAAGGCGGGGGGTTACAATCAGCCCCAGCATTTT	CASSKAGGYNQPQHF
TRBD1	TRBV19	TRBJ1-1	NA	TGTGCCAGTAGTACCCCCGGGACAGGGGGTGACACTGAAGCTTTCTTT	CASSTPGTGGDTEAFF
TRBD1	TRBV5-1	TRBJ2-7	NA	TGCGCCAGCAGCTTAACAGGGGGCGCCTCCTACGAGCAGTACTTC	CASSLTGGASYEQYF
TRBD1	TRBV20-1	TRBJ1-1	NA	TGCAGTGCTAGTCGCTCAGGGGGCGTCGGCACTGAAGCTTTCTTT	CSASRSGGVGTEAFF
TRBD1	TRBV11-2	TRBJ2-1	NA	TGTGCCAGCAGCTTAGTCGGGACAGTCCCTCACAATGAGCAGTTCTTC	CASSLVGTVPHNEQFF
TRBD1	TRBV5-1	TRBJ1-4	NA	TGCGCCAGCAGCATGACGGGACAGGGCTTTTCAACTAATGAAAAACTGTTTTTT	CASSMTGQGFSTNEKLFF
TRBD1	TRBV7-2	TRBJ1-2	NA	TGTGCCAGCAGCTTAGGGACAGGACTCTATGGCTACACCTTC	CASSLGTGLYGYTF
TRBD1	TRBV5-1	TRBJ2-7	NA	TGCGCCAGCAGCTTGGGGACAGGGCGCGGGTACGAGCAGTACTTC	CASSLGTGRGYEQYF
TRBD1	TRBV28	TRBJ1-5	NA	TGTGCCAGCAGTCTCGGACAGGGGGTATGGCAGCCCCAGCATTTT	CASSLGQGVWQPQHF
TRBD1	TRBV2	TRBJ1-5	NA	TGTGCCAGCAGGGACAGGGAACGCAATCAGCCCCAGCATTTT	CASRDRERNQPQHF
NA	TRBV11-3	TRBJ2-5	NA	TGTGCCAGCAGTTACTCCAGGGGTGAGACCCAGTACTTC	CASSYSRGETQYF
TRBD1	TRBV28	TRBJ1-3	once	TGTGCCAGCAGTTCCTGGACAGGGAGCTCTGGAAACACCATATATTTT	CASSSWTGSSGNTIYF
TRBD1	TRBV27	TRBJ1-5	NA	TGTGCCAGCAGCACCCGACAGGGGATGGGTCAGCCCCAGCATTTT	CASSTRQGMGQPQHF
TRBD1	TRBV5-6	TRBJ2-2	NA	TGTGCCAGCAGCTTGACAGGGGGCTACACCGGGGAGCTGTTTTTT	CASSLTGGYTGELFF
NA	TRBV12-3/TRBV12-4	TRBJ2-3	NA	TGTGCCAGCAGCCCAGGGCCAGATACGCAGTATTTT	CASSPGPDTQYF
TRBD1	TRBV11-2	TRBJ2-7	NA	TGTGCCAGCAGCTTAAGGGGGACAGCCGTAGGCGAGCAGTACTTC	CASSLRGTAVGEQYF
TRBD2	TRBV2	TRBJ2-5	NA	TGTGCCATTACGGGACTAGCGGGGGTGGGGGAGACCCAGTACTTC	CAITGLAGVGETQYF
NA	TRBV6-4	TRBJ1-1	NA	TGTGCCAGGGGAGACCTGAACACTGAAGCTTTCTTT	CARGDLNTEAFF
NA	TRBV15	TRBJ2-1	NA	TGTGCCACCAGCACCCCAGGCTCCTACAATGAGCAGTTCTTC	CATSTPGSYNEQFF
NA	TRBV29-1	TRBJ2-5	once	TGCAGCGTTGCTTCTAGCAGCCAAGAGACCCAGTACTTC	CSVASSSQETQYF
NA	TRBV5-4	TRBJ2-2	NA	TGTGCCAGCAGCTTGGCCCGGAACACCGGGGAGCTGTTTTTT	CASSLARNTGELFF
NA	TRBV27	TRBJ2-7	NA	TGTGCCAGCACCAATGGAAGGACATGGGGCGAGCAGTACTTC	CASTNGRTWGEQYF
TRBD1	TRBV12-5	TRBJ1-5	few	TGTGCTAGTGGTCCCCCGGGACAGGGGGCAGATAGCAATCAGCCCCAGCATTTT	CASGPPGQGADSNQPQHF
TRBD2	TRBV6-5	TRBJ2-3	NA	TGTGCCAGCAGTTATAGGGACTATTCCACAGATACGCAGTATTTT	CASSYRDYSTDTQYF
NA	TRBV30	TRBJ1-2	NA	TGTGCCTGGAGTGTAGATAGTAACTATGGCTACACCTTC	CAWSVDSNYGYTF
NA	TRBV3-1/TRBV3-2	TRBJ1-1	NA	TGTGCCAGCAGCCAAGTTCGGGGGGACACTGAAGCTTTCTTT	CASSQVRGDTEAFF
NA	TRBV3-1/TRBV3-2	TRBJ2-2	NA	TGTGCCAGCTCCCGGGGCGGGGAGCTGTTTTTT	CASSRGGELFF
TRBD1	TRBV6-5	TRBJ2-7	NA	TGTGCCAGCAGTTCCTCCGGGACAGCTTCTTACGAGCAGTACTTC	CASSSSGTASYEQYF